These 22 T cell receptor beta chains were all obtained from the same sample, sequenced in a study of T-cell reconstitution after alpha-beta-depleted transplantation in children. Construction of the TCRbeta library involved unique molecular identifiers. TCRdb processed the PCR reads anew with MiXCR; each CDR3 protein has one entry. The sample lists 450,000 to 600,000 distinct CDR3 sequences, under 15% seen once, with 2% to 2.5% in the top ten. The sample in question was PBMCs, mostly from graft donor cells, obtained 360 days after TCRalphabeta/CD19-depleted stem cell transplant. Receptors were obtained from a male patient aged 5 to 17 who had a stem cell transplant for acute myeloid leukemia, so the T cells may come from the graft donor.

V and J are TRBV20-1 and TRBJ2-7; tentative D call: TRBD2 (5 bases). In germline, CDR1 is DFQATT, CDR2 SNEGSKA (reference sequence). The CDR3 length is 14 residues. With 7 bases removed from V and 3 bases from J, the gap between germline ends came to 19 bases. CDR3 amino acids: CSVLQDSVNYEQYF. CDR3 in DNA: TGCAGTGTCCTCCAGGACTCTGTCAACTACGAGCAGTACTTC.

The rearrangement joins TRBV20-1 to TRBJ2-7; D is perhaps TRBD1 or TRBD2 (5 bases each). The CDR3 sequence is 14 residues long. V was cut by 0 bases and J by 3 bases, with 12 bases left in between. CDR1 and CDR2 (germline): DFQATT, SNEGSKA (reference sequence). CDR3 sequence: CSARDYGTHYEQYF. Here the CDR3 DNA reads TGCAGTGCTAGAGATTACGGGACCCACTACGAGCAGTACTTC.

This chain uses TRBV29-1 with TRBJ2-3, with TRBD2 identical over 12 bases. The germline gives CDR1 SQVTM, CDR2 ANQGSEA. V was clipped by 0 bases and J by 7 bases; unmatched bases: 17. This CDR3 contains 19 residues. CDR3 in DNA: TGCAGCGTTGAAGACCTTACCTTATTACTAGCGGGAGGATGCCATACGCAGTATTTT. It is translated as CSVEDLTLLLAGGCHTQYF.

The sample holds many counts of this clonotype. The chain is built from TRBV7-9 and TRBJ2-7; no firm D call. Trimming stripped 5 bases from V and 7 bases from J, with 9 bases between. The CDR3 is made up of 11 amino acids. Germline V CDR1 and CDR2: SEHNR, FQNEAQ (reference sequence). CDR3 in DNA: TGTGCCAGCAGCACAAGACAAGAGCAGTACTTC. This sequence encodes CASSTRQEQYF.

This clonotype was seen repeatedly, ten times or more. The chain combines TRBV4-3 with TRBJ2-2; 7 nucleotides match TRBD1. The CDR3 extends over 16 amino acids. CDR1 and CDR2 (germline): LGHNA, YSLEER. V shed 2 bases, J shed 5 bases, and the junction held 8 bases outside the gene matches. DNA of the CDR3: TGCGCCAGCAGCCAAATTCAGGGGGTCGGGACCGGGGAGCTGTTTTTT. Translating gives CASSQIQGVGTGELFF.

This clonotype was recorded a few times. The genes are TRBV20-1 and TRBJ2-1, with 7 bases aligning to TRBD2. This CDR3 has 16 residues. V trimming: 5 bases; J trimming: 0 bases; junction bases outside the gene matches: 10. Per germline, CDR1 DFQATT and CDR2 SNEGSKA (reference sequence). This CDR3 is CSALTAGWSSYNEQFF. The CDR3 DNA reads TGCAGTGCTCTCACAGCGGGGTGGAGCTCCTACAATGAGCAGTTCTTC.

This clonotype has ten or more counts. The genes are TRBV3-1 and TRBJ2-7; 7 bases fit TRBD2. The V segment lost 0 bases and the J segment 4 bases; nucleotides outside the gene matches: 6. Germline V gives CDR1 LGHDT, CDR2 YNNKEL (reference sequence). This CDR3 region has 15 residues. CDR3 sequence (DNA): TGTGCCAGCAGCCAAGAACTAGCGTCTTTGTACGAGCAGTACTTC. It codes for CASSQELASLYEQYF.

The chain links TRBV3-1 to TRBJ2-5, with D maybe TRBD2 (5 bases). Per the germline V gene, CDR1 is LGHDT and CDR2 is YNNKEL (reference sequence). The V and J ends lost 4 bases and 2 bases respectively, with 11 bases between them. The CDR3 length is 14 residues. The CDR3 spells CASSRGEGQETQYF. Here the CDR3 DNA reads TGTGCCAGCAGCCGCGGCGAGGGTCAAGAGACCCAGTACTTC.

This chain uses TRBV20-1 with TRBJ2-7; D call uncertain. The CDR3 is 12 amino acids. With 6 bases removed from V and 7 bases from J, the gap between germline ends came to 16 bases. In germline, CDR1 is DFQATT, CDR2 SNEGSKA (reference sequence). Written as DNA, the CDR3 is TGCAGTGCCACTAAAATCCGGGCTGAGCAGTACTTC. Translated, it gives CSATKIRAEQYF.

The chain employs TRBV7-3 and TRBJ2-1; D remains unclear. V was shortened by 2 bases and J by 0 bases, with 14 bases between the two germline ends. Germline V gene data show CDR1 as SGHTA and CDR2 as FQGTGA. CDR3 length: 17 amino acids. CDR3 in amino acids: CASSLFRASSSYNEQFF. As DNA, the CDR3 is TGTGCCAGCAGCTTATTTCGGGCCTCGAGCTCCTACAATGAGCAGTTCTTC.

This chain connects TRBV24-1 to TRBJ2-7; TRBD2 matches at 9 bases. The CDR3 runs to 15 residues. Germline V gives CDR1 KGHDR, CDR2 SFDVKD. Losses at the gene ends were 8 bases for V and 9 bases for J; bases not matched to a gene: 16. The CDR3 nucleotides read TGTGCCACCAACCCCCCCCCGGGACTAGCTCCCGTGCAGTACTTC. The encoded protein is CATNPPPGLAPVQYF.

V is TRBV7-2 and J is TRBJ2-4; 13 nucleotides line up with TRBD2. The CDR3 has 16 residues. Germline trimming cut 5 bases from V and 8 bases from J; bases unmatched to any gene: 9. Germline V gives CDR1 SGHTA, CDR2 FQGNSA. CDR3 amino acids: CASSPGLAGVGYIQYF. CDR3 sequence (DNA): TGTGCCAGCAGCCCCGGACTAGCGGGAGTAGGATACATTCAGTACTTC.

This clonotype was detected only a few times. The chain is built from TRBV3-1 and TRBJ2-7; 10 nucleotides line up with TRBD1. Per the germline V gene, CDR1 is LGHDT and CDR2 is YNNKEL (reference sequence). The CDR3 sequence is 15 residues long. The ends lost 1 base at V and 2 bases at J; junction bases unmatched: 2. CDR3 in amino acids: CASSQGTGGPYEQYF. CDR3 nucleotides: TGTGCCAGCAGCCAAGGGACAGGGGGGCCCTACGAGCAGTACTTC.

This clonotype was picked up many times. V gene TRBV29-1 combines with J gene TRBJ2-1, with D possibly TRBD2 on 5 matching bases. V was trimmed by 4 bases and J by 1 base, leaving 8 bases between them. This CDR3 region has 13 residues. Germline CDR1 reads SQVTM; CDR2 reads ANQGSEA. The CDR3 sequence is CSVGGLSYNEQFF. The DNA for the CDR3 is TGCAGCGTTGGAGGGCTGTCCTACAATGAGCAGTTCTTC.

This clonotype was picked up a small number of times. The chain is built from TRBV9 and TRBJ2-1; 9 bases align to TRBD1. V dropped 3 bases and J dropped 6; count of bases not matched to a gene: 16. Germline lookup yields CDR1 SGDLS and CDR2 YYNGEE. The CDR3 length is 18 residues. CDR3 nucleotide sequence: TGTGCCAGCAGCGCTCAACCCGGTGGGGACAGGGTAGGCAATGAGCAGTTCTTC. It translates to CASSAQPGGDRVGNEQFF.

This clonotype was seen ten or more times. The chain couples TRBV12-3 or TRBV12-4 to TRBJ2-5, with 7 bases matching TRBD1. CDR3 length equals 15 residues. V dropped 6 bases and J dropped 2; count of bases not matched to a gene: 9. The CDR3: CASRHPGQQQETQYF. The DNA of the CDR3 is TGTGCCAGCAGGCATCCGGGACAGCAACAAGAGACCCAGTACTTC.

This clonotype has a handful of counts. The V call is TRBV11-2, the J call TRBJ2-3; a weak D match, TRBD2 (5 bases). Germline V gives CDR1 SGHAT, CDR2 FQNNGV. The CDR3 runs to 15 residues. Trimming pared 1 base from V and 5 bases from J, leaving 13 bases between. Here the CDR3 reads CASSLGGRGVDTQYF. In DNA form, the CDR3 reads TGTGCCAGCAGCTTAGGTGGGAGAGGAGTAGATACGCAGTATTTT.

The chain combines TRBV29-1 with TRBJ2-7; 13 nucleotides match TRBD2. Trimming took 0 bases from V and 3 from J; bases not matched to a gene: 5. Germline V CDR1 and CDR2: SQVTM, ANQGSEA. The CDR3 has 16 amino acids. Here the CDR3 reads CSVEERRLAGGYEQYF. CDR3 DNA sequence: TGCAGCGTTGAAGAGCGTCGACTAGCGGGAGGCTACGAGCAGTACTTC.

This clonotype appeared a few times. The CDR3 sequence is CASRHTGALTYEQYF. The DNA for the CDR3 is TGTGCCAGCAGACATACAGGGGCCCTTACCTACGAGCAGTACTTC. The V gene is TRBV7-3, the J gene TRBJ2-7, with 7 nucleotides matching TRBD1. The CDR3 has 15 amino acids. V shed 6 bases, J shed 2 bases, and the junction held 10 bases outside the gene matches. Germline V gene data show CDR1 as SGHTA and CDR2 as FQGTGA.

This clonotype was seen more than once but under ten times. The rearrangement joins TRBV10-3 to TRBJ1-1; D remains ambiguous. Germline CDR1 ENHRY, CDR2 SYGVKD. V was cut by 5 bases and J by 0 bases, with 7 bases left in between. The CDR3 length is 13 residues. CDR3 residues: CAISPAVNTEAFF. CDR3 coding DNA: TGTGCCATCAGTCCGGCCGTGAACACTGAAGCTTTCTTT.

In this sample, this clonotype turned up a few times. V gene TRBV5-1 combines with J gene TRBJ1-1, with D perhaps matching TRBD1 (5 bases). Germline CDR1 is SGHRS and CDR2 is YFSETQ. Trimming cost V 2 bases and J 8 bases, with 10 bases left between them. The CDR3 spans 12 residues. The CDR3 loop reads CASSFRGLEAFF. CDR3 DNA sequence: TGCGCCAGCAGCTTCCGGGGCTTAGAAGCTTTCTTT.

This chain connects TRBV20-1 to TRBJ2-7, with unresolved D. Between the trimmed V and J ends, which lost 0 bases and 10 bases, there was a span of 10 bases. Germline loops: CDR1 DFQATT, CDR2 SNEGSKA (reference sequence). CDR3 length: 11 amino acids. The CDR3 DNA reads TGCAGTGCTAGAGATCTCCCGGCTCAGTACTTC. Protein sequence: CSARDLPAQYF.